A selection of T cell receptor beta chains follows, all from one sample in a study of T-cell memory formation after mild COVID-19. TCRdb fed the 5' RACE reads into MiXCR, producing one record per CDR3 protein. The table lists around 300,000 distinct CDR3 sequences, approximately 8% of them singletons. The sequenced material came from PBMCs or a T cell subset sorted from them (not recorded which). The receptors come from a young man who had mild COVID-19 (a few samples of this study predate the infection). Cell type and time point are not known. Each CDR3 is given with its conserved first and last residue. A D gene is named only where the DNA matches it firmly. Expanded clones are given a class, and other clones once, few, many or no size at all.

v_call	d_call	j_call	clone_size	cdr3_aa	cdr3_nt
TRBV7-6	NA	TRBJ1-2	few	CASSRANGGYTF	TGTGCCAGCAGCCGAGCGAACGGCGGCTACACCTTC
TRBV6-5	NA	TRBJ1-4	few	CASSEGRGNEKLFF	TGTGCCAGCAGCGAGGGCAGGGGTAATGAAAAACTGTTTTTT
TRBV19	NA	TRBJ2-3	few	CASSIRGLPEKADTQYF	TGTGCCAGTAGCATACGGGGACTCCCTGAGAAAGCGGATACGCAGTATTTT
TRBV20-1	NA	TRBJ1-1	few	CSANFRDIEAFF	TGCAGTGCTAATTTCAGGGACATTGAAGCTTTCTTT
TRBV7-2	TRBD2	TRBJ2-5	few	CASSPQRGQETQYF	TGTGCCAGCAGCCCCCAGCGGGGCCAAGAGACCCAGTACTTC
TRBV4-1	NA	TRBJ2-2	few	CASSQARDTGELFF	TGCGCCAGCAGCCAAGCCAGGGACACCGGGGAGCTGTTTTTT
TRBV7-2	NA	TRBJ2-2	NA	CASSPRQGRYTGELFF	TGTGCCAGCAGCCCCCGGCAGGGACGTTATACCGGGGAGCTGTTTTTT
TRBV4-1	NA	TRBJ2-1	NA	CASSQGPHNEQFF	TGCGCCAGCAGCCAAGGTCCCCACAATGAGCAGTTCTTC
TRBV3-1	NA	TRBJ1-1	few	CASTWGSRNTEAFF	TGTGCCAGCACCTGGGGTTCGAGGAACACTGAAGCTTTCTTT
TRBV20-1	NA	TRBJ2-1	many	CSASGVPYNEQFF	TGCAGTGCTTCCGGGGTTCCCTACAATGAGCAGTTCTTC
TRBV6-2/TRBV6-3	NA	TRBJ2-1	NA	CASSPRSGEQFF	TGTGCCAGCAGTCCACGTTCCGGTGAGCAGTTCTTC
TRBV20-1	NA	TRBJ1-5	NA	CSAGKGRAGQHQHF	TGCAGTGCTGGGAAGGGCAGGGCTGGTCAGCACCAGCATTTT
TRBV7-9	NA	TRBJ2-3	few	CASSRQDPDTQYF	TGTGCCAGCAGCAGACAGGATCCAGATACGCAGTATTTT
TRBV5-1	TRBD1	TRBJ1-6	NA	CASSLGIGGQGNSPLHF	TGCGCCAGCAGCTTGGGAATAGGCGGACAGGGAAATTCACCCCTCCACTTT
TRBV18	NA	TRBJ2-1	NA	CASSPADFYNEQFF	TGTGCCAGCTCACCGGCAGACTTCTACAATGAGCAGTTCTTC
TRBV7-2	TRBD1	TRBJ2-3	many	CASRRTGFNTDTQYF	TGTGCCAGCAGAAGGACAGGGTTTAACACAGATACGCAGTATTTT
TRBV6-5	NA	TRBJ2-1	few	CASSYYPGGRNEQFF	TGTGCCAGCAGTTACTACCCGGGGGGCAGGAATGAGCAGTTCTTC
TRBV29-1	NA	TRBJ2-1	NA	CSVRPTGLGNEQFF	TGCAGCGTTCGTCCAACAGGGCTCGGCAATGAGCAGTTCTTC
TRBV6-6	NA	TRBJ1-5	NA	CASSYVGKSGMVQPQHF	TGTGCCAGCAGTTACGTAGGTAAATCCGGAATGGTGCAGCCCCAGCATTTT
TRBV18	NA	TRBJ2-2	NA	CASSPRGLSKVAGELFF	TGTGCCAGCTCACCACGGGGACTCAGTAAAGTGGCCGGGGAGCTGTTTTTT
TRBV5-1	NA	TRBJ2-4	many	CASSPYDRDKNIQYF	TGCGCCAGCAGCCCGTACGACAGAGACAAAAACATTCAGTACTTC
TRBV4-3	NA	TRBJ1-6	NA	CASSHPGGPPLHF	TGCGCCAGCAGCCACCCCGGGGGACCACCCCTCCACTTT
TRBV11-3	TRBD1	TRBJ2-3	few	CASSPDRGRTDTQYF	TGTGCCAGCAGCCCCGACAGGGGAAGGACAGATACGCAGTATTTT
TRBV5-1	NA	TRBJ2-2	few	CASSSGWVGTGELFF	TGCGCCAGCAGCTCGGGCTGGGTTGGCACCGGGGAGCTGTTTTTT
TRBV13	NA	TRBJ1-4	NA	CASSFSVGDPDEKLFF	TGTGCCAGCAGCTTCTCAGTGGGGGACCCAGATGAAAAACTGTTTTTT
TRBV6-5	NA	TRBJ1-6	few	CASSRGRTNSPLHF	TGTGCCAGCAGTCGCGGCCGGACCAATTCACCCCTCCACTTT
TRBV5-1	NA	TRBJ2-1	few	CASSLDLFNEQFF	TGCGCCAGCAGCTTGGACCTTTTCAATGAGCAGTTCTTC
TRBV7-9	NA	TRBJ2-1	NA	CASSLSGSEQFF	TGTGCCAGCAGCTTATCAGGATCTGAGCAGTTCTTC
TRBV11-2	TRBD1	TRBJ2-4	few	CASSRQGAAVPKNIQYF	TGTGCCAGCAGCCGGCAGGGGGCCGCCGTCCCCAAAAACATTCAGTACTTC
TRBV5-1	TRBD2	TRBJ2-1	NA	CASSLAVGGAREQFF	TGCGCCAGCAGCTTGGCGGTCGGGGGGGCCCGGGAGCAGTTCTTC
TRBV19	TRBD1	TRBJ2-5	few	CASSMVTGGGVTQYF	TGTGCCAGTAGTATGGTGACAGGGGGCGGGGTGACCCAGTACTTC
TRBV7-2	TRBD1	TRBJ2-2	NA	CASSDRGYTGELFF	TGTGCCAGCAGCGACAGGGGCTACACCGGGGAGCTGTTTTTT
TRBV29-1	NA	TRBJ2-2	many	CSVVSGAGTGELFF	TGCAGCGTTGTATCGGGGGCGGGCACCGGGGAGCTGTTTTTT
TRBV5-1	TRBD1	TRBJ2-5	NA	CASSFGANRGETQYF	TGCGCCAGCAGCTTTGGGGCCAACAGGGGAGAGACCCAGTACTTC
TRBV7-2	NA	TRBJ2-3	few	CASSSTGYTDTQYF	TGTGCCAGCAGCTCAACTGGATACACAGATACGCAGTATTTT
TRBV7-9	TRBD2	TRBJ2-5	few	CASTRGLAGAKETQYF	TGTGCCAGCACCCGGGGACTAGCGGGGGCAAAAGAGACCCAGTACTTC
TRBV3-1	TRBD2	TRBJ2-1	NA	CACTQRGAGNEQFF	TGTGCCTGCACCCAGCGGGGGGCCGGGAATGAGCAGTTCTTC
TRBV12-3/TRBV12-4	TRBD1	TRBJ2-1	many	CASTDGTGDYNEQFF	TGTGCCAGCACGGACGGGACAGGGGATTACAATGAGCAGTTCTTC
TRBV24-1	NA	TRBJ2-1	few	CATSVPGAGSSYNEQFF	TGTGCCACCAGTGTCCCCGGGGCAGGGAGTTCCTACAATGAGCAGTTCTTC
TRBV20-1	NA	TRBJ2-1	many	CSARLLVGEQFF	TGCAGTGCTAGGCTGCTGGTTGGAGAGCAGTTCTTC
TRBV7-6	NA	TRBJ2-3	few	CASSKGGGRGTDTQYF	TGTGCCAGCAGCAAAGGGGGCGGGAGAGGCACAGATACGCAGTATTTT
TRBV5-1	TRBD2	TRBJ2-1	many	CASSDSGGASPEQFF	TGCGCCAGCAGCGATAGCGGGGGGGCCTCCCCTGAGCAGTTCTTC
TRBV4-3	NA	TRBJ1-2	few	CASSEELSGGYGYTF	TGCGCCAGCAGCGAAGAGTTAAGTGGGGGCTATGGCTACACCTTC
TRBV6-4	TRBD2	TRBJ2-1	NA	CVSSDSTSGGATEQFF	TGTGTCAGCAGTGACTCGACTAGCGGGGGGGCCACTGAGCAGTTCTTC
TRBV12-3/TRBV12-4	NA	TRBJ2-5	many	CASSLSSWEETQYF	TGTGCCAGCAGTTTATCCAGTTGGGAAGAGACCCAGTACTTC
TRBV5-1	NA	TRBJ1-5	many	CASSREGYSNQPQHF	TGCGCCAGCAGCCGGGAAGGTTATAGCAATCAGCCCCAGCATTTT
TRBV9	NA	TRBJ1-4	few	CASSVSQGDEKLFF	TGTGCCAGCAGCGTTTCTCAGGGAGATGAAAAACTGTTTTTT
TRBV12-5	NA	TRBJ2-3	NA	CASGSRGLDTQYF	TGTGCTAGTGGTTCTCGGGGTTTAGATACGCAGTATTTT
TRBV28	TRBD1	TRBJ1-6	NA	CASSLWGPGQVNSPLHF	TGTGCCAGCAGTTTATGGGGCCCGGGACAGGTGAATTCACCCCTCCACTTT
TRBV5-1	NA	TRBJ1-2	NA	CASSLAQGTYGYTF	TGCGCCAGCAGCTTGGCGCAGGGGACCTATGGCTACACCTTC
TRBV4-1	NA	TRBJ2-7	NA	CASSQGGRGRVAADYEQYF	TGCGCCAGCAGCCAAGGAGGTCGGGGGCGGGTAGCGGCGGACTACGAGCAGTACTTC
TRBV29-1	NA	TRBJ2-7	few	CSAGGGESYEQYF	TGCAGCGCTGGTGGCGGCGAATCCTACGAGCAGTACTTC
TRBV7-3	NA	TRBJ2-1	few	CASSFRYFDNEQFF	TGTGCCAGCAGCTTTAGGTACTTCGACAATGAGCAGTTCTTC
TRBV12-3/TRBV12-4	NA	TRBJ1-1	many	CASSPWGVNTEAFF	TGTGCCAGCAGTCCATGGGGGGTGAACACTGAAGCTTTCTTT
TRBV24-1	NA	TRBJ2-2	few	CATRGLLAGELFF	TGTGCCACCAGAGGACTTCTAGCCGGGGAGCTGTTTTTT
TRBV4-3	NA	TRBJ1-5	NA	CASSQDPHPQGRENRQPQHF	TGCGCCAGCAGCCAAGACCCCCACCCCCAGGGGCGAGAGAATCGTCAGCCCCAGCATTTT